The next 5 T cell receptor beta chains were all read from a single sample in a study of cytomegalovirus exposure and HLA in healthy donors. PCR was performed using 60 Vbeta and 13 Jbeta primers. Profiling relied on immunoSEQ multiplex PCR, and the TCRdb table lists in-frame clones only, not all of them. The sample has around 200,000 clones, approximately 78% seen once. Sequenced sample: PBMCs. Every receptor here comes from a woman under 30 in good health and CMV-seronegative.

V is TRBV7-2 and J is TRBJ2-7, with TRBD2 as a possible D gene (6 bases). CDR1 and CDR2 (germline): SGHTA, FQGNSA. CDR3 length: 15 amino acids. The V end lost 6 bases, the J end lost 0 bases, and 15 bases lay between the germline ends. For the CDR3, the DNA is TGTGCCAGCAGTTTCGGTGGGACTCGCTCCTACGAGCAGTACTTC. Its protein product is CASSFGGTRSYEQYF.

V gene TRBV19 combines with J gene TRBJ2-2; TRBD1 matches 7 bases. Germline loops: CDR1 LNHDA, CDR2 SQIVND (reference sequence). J gave up 6 bases and V 0 bases, and 7 bases lay outside the gene matches. CDR3 length: 16 amino acids. The CDR3 bases are TGTGCCAGTAGTATAGATCAGACAGGGTGGGCCGGGGAGCTGTTTTTT. Residues: CASSIDQTGWAGELFF.

The V call is TRBV5-6, the J call TRBJ1-5; D gene uncertain. Germline lookup yields CDR1 SGHDT and CDR2 YYEEEE. The length of the CDR3 is 15 residues. Trimming stripped 1 base from V and 4 bases from J, with 12 bases between. This CDR3 reads CASSLWLASNQPQHF. In DNA, the CDR3 is TGTGCCAGCAGCTTGTGGTTGGCTTCTAATCAGCCCCAGCATTTT.

The genes are TRBV9 and TRBJ2-5; TRBD2 aligns across 10 bases. After removal of 0 bases from V and 4 bases from J, the junction contained 3 bases not matched to a gene. In germline, CDR1 is SGDLS, CDR2 YYNGEE. The CDR3 consists of 15 residues. The CDR3 sequence is CASSVALAGRETQYF. The DNA of the CDR3 is TGTGCCAGCAGCGTAGCACTAGCGGGACGAGAGACCCAGTACTTC.

This chain joins TRBV2 and TRBJ1-2, with D possibly matching TRBD1 (6 bases). The ends were cut back, 6 bases at V and 8 bases at J, with 13 bases in the middle. This CDR3 is 12 amino acids long. Germline assignment: CDR1 SNHLY and CDR2 FYNNEI. This CDR3 reads CASRDTGRGYTF. Here the CDR3 DNA reads TGTGCCAGCAGAGATACAGGGAGAGGCTACACCTTC.